The present TCR beta chain was sequenced within a study of monozygotic twins with inflammatory bowel disease. Each donor supplied more than 2 ml of blood. The input for each TCR library was approximately 3,400 ng of total RNA. Addition of UMIs with a 6-nucleotide sample barcode was achieved by template switching. TCRdb re-called the 5' RACE reads and gives one entry per CDR3 protein, without DNA. The sample table includes about 380,000 distinct CDR3 sequences. The V gene's germline CDR1 is KGHSH and CDR2 LQKENI. The CDR3 contains 14 residues. The chain has TRBV18 and TRBJ1-6; TCRdb's D call of TRBD1 is untestable without DNA. This TCR was recovered from a human donor with ulcerative colitis or Crohn's disease, or a healthy co-twin of an affected twin (not recorded which). Sequencing was carried out using blood. The CDR3 region is CASSDAGRNSPLHF.